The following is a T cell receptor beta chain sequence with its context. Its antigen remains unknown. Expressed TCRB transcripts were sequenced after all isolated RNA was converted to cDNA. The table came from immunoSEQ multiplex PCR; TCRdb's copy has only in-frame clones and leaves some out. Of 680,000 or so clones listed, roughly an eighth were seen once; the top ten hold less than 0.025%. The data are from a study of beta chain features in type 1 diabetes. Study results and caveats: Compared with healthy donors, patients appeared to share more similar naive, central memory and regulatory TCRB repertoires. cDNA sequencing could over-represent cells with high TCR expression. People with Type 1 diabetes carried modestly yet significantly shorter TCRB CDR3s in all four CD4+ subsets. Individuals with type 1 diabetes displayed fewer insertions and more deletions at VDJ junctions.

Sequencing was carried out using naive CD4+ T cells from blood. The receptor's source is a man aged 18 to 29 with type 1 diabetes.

CDR3 sequence: CASSPPYGTGTYEQYF. The CDR3 coding sequence is TGTGCCAGCTCACCACCGTATGGGACAGGGACCTACGAGCAGTACTTC. V usage is TRBV18 and J usage is TRBJ2-7; 9 bases agree with TRBD1. This CDR3 contains 16 residues. CDR1 KGHSH and CDR2 LQKENI come from the germline V gene. V lost 0 bases, J lost 2 bases, and 5 bases stayed unmatched.